These T cell receptor beta chains were read from a single sample in a study of shared clonotypes between healthy human individuals. The assay was immunoSEQ multiplex PCR, and TCRdb's table has in-frame clones only and misses some. The sample has roughly 1.5 million clones, 98% seen once. The sequencing sample was made of naive CD4+ T cells sorted from blood. These receptors originate from a man aged 25 to 40 in good health. Both conserved end residues are part of each CDR3. A D gene is named only where the DNA matches it firmly. Clone size appears in some rows only: once, few, many, or a class for an expanded clone.

once	TRBJ2-7	TRBV9	14	TRBD2	TGTGCCAGCAGCGTAGGGGACTACCCCTCCGAGCAGTACTTC	CASSVGDYPSEQYF
once	TRBJ2-2	TRBV27	18	TRBD1	TGTGCCAGCAGTTCCCCTCCGGGACAGAGAACGAACACCGGGGAGCTGTTTTTT	CASSSPPGQRTNTGELFF
-	TRBJ2-2	TRBV27	12	-	TGTGCCAGCAGTCGGGGGACCGGGGAGCTGTTTTTT	CASSRGTGELFF
-	TRBJ2-7	TRBV6-5	13	-	TGTGCCAGCGCGTCTTACCGCCTCAGCGAGCAGTACTTC	CASASYRLSEQYF
-	TRBJ2-3	TRBV19	16	TRBD1	TGTGCCAGTAGTACACTGGGACAGGGGTACACAGATACGCAGTATTTT	CASSTLGQGYTDTQYF
-	TRBJ2-7	TRBV28	15	TRBD1	TGTGCCAGCAGTTTGCCCGGGACAGGGGGCTACGAGCAGTACTTC	CASSLPGTGGYEQYF
-	TRBJ2-1	TRBV6-5	15	-	TGTGCCAGCAGAAGGGTCGGCGGGAATGCTAATGAGCAGTTCTTC	CASRRVGGNANEQFF
-	TRBJ2-2	TRBV18	15	-	TGTGCCAGCTCACCTAGCGGTATGAACACCGGGGAGCTGTTTTTT	CASSPSGMNTGELFF
-	TRBJ2-3	TRBV9	15	-	TGTGCCAGCAGCGTATCAGGGTCCGGCACAGATACGCAGTATTTT	CASSVSGSGTDTQYF
-	TRBJ2-1	TRBV28	11	-	TGTGCCAGCAGTCGTAGGCGAGAGCAGTTCTTC	CASSRRREQFF
-	TRBJ2-1	TRBV28	16	TRBD2	TGTGCCAGCCCAGCTAGCGGGAGACGATTGGACAATGAGCAGTTCTTC	CASPASGRRLDNEQFF
-	TRBJ2-1	TRBV5-4	16	-	TGTGCCAGCAGCTTGGGGAGCGGAGCTACCTACAATGAGCAGTTCTTC	CASSLGSGATYNEQFF
-	TRBJ2-2	TRBV5-4	16	TRBD2	TGTGCCAGCAGCCCGGGACTAGCGGCGAACACCGGGGAGCTGTTTTTT	CASSPGLAANTGELFF